These 31 T cell receptor beta chains originate from one sample sequenced in a study of vaccination and CD4 T cells after COVID-19. Treatment of the sample: approximately nine-day PBMC culture with coronavirus spike peptide pools or control peptides (ViraFEST assay). These receptors' antigens are unknown. Sequencing of cultured CD4+ T cell DNA used the Oncomine TCR Beta short-read assay. TCRdb reanalysed the PCR reads using MiXCR and keeps one entry per CDR3 protein. The repertoire holds over 8,000 distinct CDR3 sequences, with 50% to 70% as singletons. Sequencing used CD4+ T cells from blood, cultured in vitro. The receptor set was obtained from a human donor who had recovered from COVID-19.

The CDR3, as DNA: TGTGCCAGCAGTCCGAGGCGTGGGACAGGGGGTTATCAGCCCCAGCATTTT. It is translated as CASSPRRGTGGYQPQHF. The rearrangement joins TRBV6-1 to TRBJ1-5; 11 bases map to TRBD1. V lost 5 bases and J lost 5; bases outside the gene matches: 11. There are 17 residues in the CDR3. Germline lookup yields CDR1 MNHNS and CDR2 SASEGT.

This clonotype occurred a few times. CDR3 sequence: CASSSQGLGGYTF. The CDR3 DNA reads TGTGCCAGCAGTTCCCAAGGCTTGGGGGGCTACACCTTC. J is TRBJ1-2 and V is TRBV27; D remains unclear. V shed 4 bases and J shed 8 bases, with 14 bases lying between them. Germline assignment: CDR1 MNHEY and CDR2 SMNVEV (reference sequence). The CDR3 is made up of 13 amino acids.

This clonotype was detected a few times. The V gene is TRBV28, the J gene TRBJ1-2; 7 bases map to TRBD1. The CDR3 has 11 residues. V shed 6 bases, J shed 7 bases, and the junction held 2 bases outside the gene matches. The germline V gene encodes CDR1 MDHEN and CDR2 SYDVKM. The CDR3 is CASSDRVGYTF. DNA of the CDR3: TGTGCCAGCAGCGACAGGGTTGGCTACACCTTC.

This chain links TRBV6-1 with TRBJ1-5; no clear D. This CDR3 comprises 13 residues. Germline V CDR1 and CDR2: MNHNS, SASEGT. V lost 7 bases and J 3 bases, leaving 10 bases between the germline ends. Here the CDR3 reads CASIHGDNQPQHF. CDR3 bases: TGTGCCAGCATTCACGGGGACAATCAGCCCCAGCATTTT.

The CDR3 DNA is TGCGCCAGCAGCCCTGGGTTATTAGCGGGAAGTGACAATGAGCAGTTCTTC. Translated, it gives CASSPGLLAGSDNEQFF. V usage is TRBV5-1 and J usage is TRBJ2-1, with TRBD2 matching 8 bases. The J segment lost 5 bases and the V segment lost 4 bases, leaving 14 bases of the junction unmatched. The CDR3 contains 17 residues. Per germline, CDR1 SGHRS and CDR2 YFSETQ.

The sample holds a few counts of this clonotype. The rearrangement links TRBV7-2 to TRBJ1-2, with D possibly being TRBD1 (6 bases). CDR3 size: 13 residues. Deletions cut 2 bases from V and 4 bases from J, with 8 bases between. Germline-derived CDR1 and CDR2 are SGHTA and FQGNSA. CDR3 amino acids: CASSLQQGYGYTF. CDR3 nucleotide sequence: TGTGCCAGCAGCTTACAACAGGGCTATGGCTACACCTTC.

A few counts support this clonotype. The chain has TRBV5-4 and TRBJ1-2, with TRBD1 as a possible D gene (5 bases). Germline CDR1 SGHNT, CDR2 YYREEE (reference sequence). The V gene lost 4 bases and the J gene lost 4 bases, with 17 bases spanning the gap. The CDR3 is 15 residues long. CDR3 protein: CASSQSWGYGYGYTF. The CDR3 DNA reads TGTGCCAGCAGCCAATCGTGGGGGTACGGCTATGGCTACACCTTC.

The chain links TRBV2 to TRBJ2-5, with 7 bases aligning to TRBD1. CDR1 is SNHLY and CDR2 is FYNNEI in the germline V gene. J was trimmed by 5 bases and V by 5 bases; bases with no gene match: 11. CDR3 length equals 15 residues. CDR3 region: CASSRQGDLGETQYF. The CDR3 bases are TGTGCCAGCAGTAGACAGGGTGATCTAGGGGAGACCCAGTACTTC. Drawing the rest from reference TRBV2 and TRBJ2-5, the complete variable domain is EPEVTQTPSHQVTQMGQEVILRCVPISNHLYFYWYRQILGQKVEFLVSFYNNEISEKSEIFDDQFSVERPDGSNFTLKIRSTKLEDSAMYFCASSRQGDLGETQYFGPGTRLLVL.

The chain links TRBV27 to TRBJ1-5; the D is unclear. Germline values: CDR1 MNHEY, CDR2 SMNVEV (reference sequence). This CDR3 region has 13 residues. The V end lost 2 bases, the J end lost 9 bases, and 11 bases lay between the germline ends. This CDR3 reads CASSLDGIGPQHF. DNA of the CDR3: TGTGCCAGCAGTTTAGACGGTATTGGGCCCCAGCATTTT.

In this sample, this clonotype turned up once. The rearrangement uses TRBV20-1 and TRBJ2-3; 7 bases match TRBD2. The V and J ends lost 7 bases and 2 bases, in that order; junction bases with no gene match: 6. Germline loops: CDR1 DFQATT, CDR2 SNEGSKA (reference sequence). The length of the CDR3 is 13 residues. CDR3: CSVPRGNTDTQYF. The CDR3 DNA sequence: TGCAGTGTCCCGCGGGGGAACACAGATACGCAGTATTTT.

In nucleotides, the CDR3 is TGTGCCAGCGAAGGGAGCAACGCCGGGGAGCTGTTTTTT. It specifies CASEGSNAGELFF. The chain links TRBV6-1 to TRBJ2-2, with a tentative D call TRBD2 (5 bases). Germline V gene data show CDR1 as MNHNS and CDR2 as SASEGT. Trimming took 8 bases from V and 6 from J, leaving 13 bases between them. The CDR3 is made up of 13 amino acids.

The V call is TRBV11-3, the J call TRBJ1-1; 9 nucleotides align to TRBD1. Germline loops: CDR1 SGHNT, CDR2 YENEEA. Losses at the gene ends were 5 bases for V and 1 base for J; bases not matched to a gene: 5. The CDR3 spans 15 residues. The CDR3 DNA reads TGTGCCAGCAGCCCGGGACAGGGTGAGAACACTGAAGCTTTCTTT. Protein sequence: CASSPGQGENTEAFF.

By share, this clonotype ranks as large. The chain couples TRBV6-2 or TRBV6-3 to TRBJ1-1; 8 positions match TRBD1. Germline CDR1 is MNHEY and CDR2 is SVGEGT. V trimming: 3 bases; J trimming: 11 bases; junction bases outside the gene matches: 11. The CDR3 has 14 amino acids. CDR3 sequence: CASSYSGQGAGAFF. The CDR3 DNA sequence: TGTGCCAGCAGTTATTCCGGACAGGGTGCGGGTGCTTTCTTT.

J is TRBJ2-7 and V is TRBV20-1, with 11 bases lining up with TRBD2. The V segment lost 1 base and the J segment 2 bases; nucleotides outside the gene matches: 7. CDR1 and CDR2 (germline): DFQATT, SNEGSKA (reference sequence). CDR3 length: 16 residues. In DNA form, the CDR3 reads TGCAGTGCTAGAGCCCCCACTAGCGGGAGTGCCTACGAGCAGTACTTC. Translated, it gives CSARAPTSGSAYEQYF.

The chain recombines TRBV5-5 with TRBJ1-2, with 10 bases identical to TRBD1. Germline loops: CDR1 SGHKS, CDR2 YYEKEE (reference sequence). This CDR3 is 15 amino acids long. V was clipped by 4 bases and J by 2 bases; unmatched bases: 5. CDR3: CASSPPGQGNYGYTF. The CDR3 bases are TGTGCCAGCAGCCCCCCGGGACAGGGGAACTATGGCTACACCTTC.

This clonotype occurred a few times. The genes are TRBV6-2 or TRBV6-3 and TRBJ2-3; D remains unclear. There are 15 residues in the CDR3. Germline V gene data show CDR1 as MNHEY and CDR2 as SVGEGT. Trimming pared 2 bases from V and 2 bases from J, leaving 11 bases between. In DNA, the CDR3 is TGTGCCAGCAGTTACCGCCGATCCAACACAGATACGCAGTATTTT. Translated, it gives CASSYRRSNTDTQYF.

This chain connects TRBV2 to TRBJ2-4; a weak D match, TRBD2 (6 bases). V was shortened by 3 bases and J by 4 bases, with 22 bases between the two germline ends. The germline CDR1 and CDR2 sequences are SNHLY and FYNNEI. The CDR3 sequence is 18 residues long. CDR3 bases: TGTGCCAGCAGTGAGATACTAGGGCGGGGAGGCCGTAAAAACATTCAGTACTTC. It is translated as CASSEILGRGGRKNIQYF.

This clonotype was recorded once. The chain employs TRBV6-1 and TRBJ1-5; possible D gene TRBD1, 5 bases. V gave up 6 bases and J gave up 2 bases, with 14 bases separating them. CDR3 length: 15 amino acids. Germline assignment: CDR1 MNHNS and CDR2 SASEGT. The CDR3 DNA sequence: TGTGCCAGCAGCTCACAGGCATCCGGCAATCAGCCCCAGCATTTT. Encoded protein: CASSSQASGNQPQHF.

The CDR3 sequence: CATNGRDRGLEEQYF. The CDR3 DNA follows: TGTGCCACCAACGGCCGGGACAGGGGCCTAGAAGAGCAGTACTTC. The chain is built from TRBV19 and TRBJ2-7, with 10 bases aligning to TRBD1. V was clipped by 10 bases and J by 7 bases; unmatched bases: 16. The CDR3 is made up of 15 amino acids. Germline CDR1 reads LNHDA; CDR2 reads SQIVND (reference sequence).

V is TRBV30 and J is TRBJ2-3, with no clear D. CDR3 length equals 13 residues. The V end was cut by 3 bases, the J end by 3 bases, with 10 bases between. From germline, CDR1 is GTSNPN and CDR2 SVGIG (reference sequence). CDR3 in DNA: TGTGCCTGGAGGATACCAGCGACAGATACGCAGTATTTT. It yields the protein CAWRIPATDTQYF.

The chain is built from TRBV5-8 and TRBJ1-6, with a tentative D call TRBD1 (5 bases). This CDR3 region has 16 residues. Germline CDR1 is SGHTS and CDR2 is YDEGEE. Trimming took off 0 bases at V and 7 bases at J, with 14 bases between the two ends. The CDR3 DNA is TGTGCCAGCAGCTTGGCCAAATCAGGGTCAAATTCACCCCTCCACTTT. Protein product: CASSLAKSGSNSPLHF.

In regard to this clonotype: Possible read error: a much larger clone is one base away. The chain has TRBV15 and TRBJ2-5, with D hard to call. CDR3 length: 15 amino acids. Trimming removed 0 bases at V and 5 bases at J, with 13 bases between. Germline V gives CDR1 LNHNV, CDR2 YYDKDF (reference sequence). The DNA for the CDR3 is TGTGCCACCAGCAGAGACTTGGATTTTCCGGAGACCCAGTACTTC. This translates into CATSRDLDFPETQYF. The variable domain in full, with the rest retrieved from reference TRBV15 and TRBJ2-5, is DAMVIQNPRYQVTQFGKPVTLSCSQTLNHNVMYWYQQKSSQAPKLLFHYYDKDFNNEADTPDNFQSRRPNTSFCFLDIRSPGLGDTAMYLCATSRDLDFPETQYFGPGTRLLVL.

This clonotype was detected a few times. This chain uses TRBV6-2 or TRBV6-3 with TRBJ1-1; the match to TRBD1 covers 8 bases. CDR3 length: 15 residues. V dropped 7 bases and J dropped 4; count of bases not matched to a gene: 11. The germline V gene encodes CDR1 MNHEY and CDR2 SVGEGT. The CDR3 DNA is TGTGCCAGCACCTTTCTCCCAGGGGGCTCCACTGAAGCTTTCTTT. This encodes CASTFLPGGSTEAFF.

The V and J genes are TRBV15 and TRBJ2-1; 10 bases are a match to TRBD1. This CDR3 comprises 17 residues. CDR1 LNHNV and CDR2 YYDKDF come from the germline V gene (reference sequence). J gave up 0 bases and V 3 bases, and 5 bases lay outside the gene matches. The CDR3, as DNA: TGTGCCACCAGCAGGGGGAGGACAGGGGGCTCCTACAATGAGCAGTTCTTC. This encodes CATSRGRTGGSYNEQFF.

The rearrangement joins TRBV6-2 or TRBV6-3 to TRBJ2-7; maybe TRBD1 (5 bases). The CDR3 covers 14 residues. Germline loops: CDR1 MNHEY, CDR2 SVGEGT. The germline V and J ends were trimmed by 4 bases and 2 bases, with 12 bases remaining between them. CDR3 sequence: CASSSGAQTYEQYF. The DNA of the CDR3 is TGTGCCAGCAGTTCTGGGGCCCAGACCTACGAGCAGTACTTC.

The J gene is TRBJ2-5, the V gene TRBV24-1; no clear D gene. Germline CDR1 KGHDR, CDR2 SFDVKD. V dropped 3 bases and J dropped 5 bases, with 9 bases sitting between them. This CDR3 contains 13 residues. CDR3 amino acids: CATSDPPGETQYF. CDR3 nucleotide sequence: TGTGCCACCAGTGATCCCCCCGGGGAGACCCAGTACTTC.

This chain links TRBV6-2 or TRBV6-3 with TRBJ2-1; D might be TRBD1 or TRBD2, each matching 5 bases. Trimming left V 7 bases short and J 0 bases short, with 13 bases between. The CDR3 consists of 15 residues. Germline assignment: CDR1 MNHEY and CDR2 SVGEGT. The CDR3 protein is CASKRGTSSYNEQFF. CDR3 sequence (DNA): TGTGCCAGCAAACGAGGGACCAGCTCCTACAATGAGCAGTTCTTC.

This rearrangement joins TRBV19 to TRBJ1-2; no firm D call. Germline assignment: CDR1 LNHDA and CDR2 SQIVND (reference sequence). The length of the CDR3 is 12 residues. Trimming took 5 bases from V and 5 from J, leaving 9 bases between them. The CDR3 sequence is CASSYSRYGYTF. CDR3 in DNA: TGTGCCAGTAGTTATTCACGATATGGCTACACCTTC.

This chain links TRBV10-3 with TRBJ2-5; D is unclear. The CDR3 has 12 amino acids. Germline CDR1 and CDR2: ENHRY and SYGVKD. V lost 1 base to trimming and J lost 5 bases, with 5 bases between them. DNA of the CDR3: TGTGCCATCAGTGAGTACTCCGAGACCCAGTACTTC. This gives the protein CAISEYSETQYF.

The CDR3 DNA reads as TGTGCCTGGAGCCTCAGAGGTCTCTACACTGAAGCTTTCTTT. Amino acid sequence: CAWSLRGLYTEAFF. The chain carries TRBV30 and TRBJ1-1; no definite D call. The germline gives CDR1 GTSNPN, CDR2 SVGIG (reference sequence). The CDR3 consists of 14 residues. V lost 3 bases, J lost 3 bases, and 14 bases lay in between.

The rearrangement links TRBV7-2 to TRBJ2-7; 7 nucleotides agree with TRBD2. The CDR3 length is 14 residues. Germline values: CDR1 SGHTA, CDR2 FQGNSA. V shed 2 bases, J shed 5 bases, and the junction held 6 bases outside the gene matches. In DNA, the CDR3 is TGTGCCAGCAGCTTATCGACTAGCTTCCACGAGCAGTACTTC. Its protein product is CASSLSTSFHEQYF.